Below are 30 T cell receptor beta chains sequenced from a single sample in a study of OX40 agonist ivuxolimab in advanced cancers. Produced via immunoSEQ multiplex PCR; TCRdb's table is partial and in-frame only. The sample holds about 43,000 clones, 75% to 85% seen once. Material: CD4+ or CD8+ T cells sorted from blood, obtained in a trial of the OX40 agonist ivuxolimab. The source is an adult with an advanced solid tumor such as melanoma, head and neck, liver or kidney cancer.

The chain employs TRBV7-2 and TRBJ1-1; unclear D gene. This CDR3 region has 13 residues. The V end was cut by 3 bases, the J end by 1 base, with 6 bases between. CDR1 is SGHTA, CDR2 FQGNSA, per germline. The CDR3 protein is CASSLLQNTEAFF. As DNA, the CDR3 is TGTGCCAGCAGCTTGTTACAGAACACTGAAGCTTTCTTT.

This clone rates as medium-sized. V and J are TRBV5-6 and TRBJ1-3, with 7 bases fitting TRBD1. V gave up 2 bases and J gave up 7 bases; unmatched junction bases: 6. Germline-derived CDR1 and CDR2 are SGHDT and YYEEEE. The CDR3 runs 14 residues. DNA of the CDR3: TGTGCCAGCAGCTTCCCAGACAGGGCGAACACCATATATTTT. This sequence encodes CASSFPDRANTIYF.

A few counts support this clone. The chain recombines TRBV10-2 with TRBJ2-7; 8 bases line up with TRBD2. V shed 0 bases and J 12 bases; nucleotides not matched to a gene: 4. Per the germline V gene, CDR1 is WSHSY and CDR2 is SAAADI. CDR3 length: 12 amino acids. In nucleotides, the CDR3 is TGCGCCAGCAGTGAGTCGAGCGGGAGATGGTACTTC. Protein product: CASSESSGRWYF.

This clone occurred once. The chain recombines TRBV19 with TRBJ2-1; no reliable D call. This CDR3 is built from 12 residues. Trimming left V 5 bases short and J 15 bases short, with 17 bases between. Germline CDR1 LNHDA, CDR2 SQIVND (reference sequence). The CDR3 sequence: CASSGLTPVRFF. As DNA, the CDR3 is TGTGCCAGTAGTGGGTTAACTCCGGTACGGTTCTTC.

V gene TRBV2 combines with J gene TRBJ2-5; tentatively, D is TRBD1 or TRBD2 (5 bases each). This CDR3 has 16 amino acids. Germline V CDR1 and CDR2: SNHLY, FYNNEI. Trimming shortened V by 0 bases and J by 3 bases, and 14 bases separated the two germline ends. CDR3: CASSEALGQGEETQYF. Here the CDR3 DNA reads TGTGCCAGCAGTGAAGCGCTTGGGCAGGGAGAAGAGACCCAGTACTTC.

The chain recombines TRBV29-1 with TRBJ2-5; possibly TRBD2 for D (5 bases). V shed 8 bases and J shed 2 bases, with 12 bases lying between them. Germline values: CDR1 SQVTM, CDR2 ANQGSEA. This CDR3 has 12 amino acids. In DNA form, the CDR3 reads TGCAGCTCGAGTGGAGGACAAGAGACCCAGTACTTC. Protein product: CSSSGGQETQYF.

The chain has TRBV27 and TRBJ2-1; D perhaps matches TRBD2 (6 bases). The CDR3 is 14 residues long. V shed 1 base and J shed 7 bases, with 11 bases lying between them. Germline assignment: CDR1 MNHEY and CDR2 SMNVEV (reference sequence). DNA for the CDR3: TGTGCCAGCAGTTTATTACTAGCCAGGAATGAGCAGTTCTTC. Its protein is CASSLLLARNEQFF.

This sequence joins TRBV7-2 and TRBJ1-6; D possibly corresponds to TRBD1 (5 bases). The CDR3 has 14 residues. V gave up 5 bases and J gave up 4 bases, with 9 bases separating them. Germline-derived CDR1 and CDR2 are SGHTA and FQGNSA. DNA for the CDR3: TGTGCCAGCAGCCGGGACTTATATAATTCACCCCTCCACTTT. Translated: CASSRDLYNSPLHF.

As regards this clone: Its ends do not fully match the called genes, so a read error is possible. The genes are TRBV5-6 and TRBJ2-7; D gene unclear. Germline assignment: CDR1 SGHDT and CDR2 YYEEEE. This CDR3 contains 14 residues. The CDR3 here is CASTAEMGDYGQYF. DNA of the CDR3: TGTGCCAGCACCGCCGAAATGGGCGATTACGGGCAGTACTTC.

The chain joins TRBV30 to TRBJ2-1, with TRBD2 matching over 11 bases. V was pared by 5 bases and J by 3 bases, with 6 bases of the junction left unmatched. Germline CDR1 reads GTSNPN; CDR2 reads SVGIG (reference sequence). The CDR3 has 15 amino acids. In DNA form, the CDR3 reads TGTGCCTGGCTATCGACTAGCGGGAACTACAATGAGCAGTTCTTC. This gives the protein CAWLSTSGNYNEQFF.

This chain joins TRBV27 and TRBJ2-7, with 9 bases that match TRBD1. Trimming at V came to 5 bases and at J to 2 bases, leaving 10 bases not matched to a gene. The CDR3 consists of 16 residues. Germline CDR1 MNHEY, CDR2 SMNVEV (reference sequence). The CDR3 loop is CASSPDQQGATYEQYF. In DNA, the CDR3 is TGTGCCAGCAGTCCTGATCAACAGGGGGCCACCTACGAGCAGTACTTC.

The V call is TRBV5-6, the J call TRBJ2-2; 8 positions match TRBD1. V gave up 4 bases and J gave up 5 bases; unmatched junction bases: 10. Germline assignment: CDR1 SGHDT and CDR2 YYEEEE. There are 16 residues in the CDR3. The CDR3 DNA reads TGTGCCAGCAGCGAGCCGGGACAGGAATCTACCGGGGAGCTGTTTTTT. Its translation is CASSEPGQESTGELFF.

The V call is TRBV7-3, the J call TRBJ1-4; the match to TRBD1 covers 7 bases. The germline V gene has CDR1 SGHTA and CDR2 FQGTGA. The CDR3 loop spans 15 amino acids. The ends lost 5 bases at V and 5 bases at J; junction bases unmatched: 8. CDR3 in DNA: TGTGCCAGCAGCCACGACAGGGAATGGAATGAAAAACTGTTTTTT. This gives the protein CASSHDREWNEKLFF.

In DNA form, the CDR3 reads TGTGCCAGCAGCTTGTTCGGGGGAACGAACTATGGCTACACCTTC. It is translated as CASSLFGGTNYGYTF. The J gene is TRBJ1-2, the V gene TRBV5-4; maybe TRBD1 (5 bases). Trimming cost V 1 base and J 2 bases, with 12 bases left between them. Looked up from germline, CDR1 is SGHNT and CDR2 is YYREEE (reference sequence). The CDR3 is 15 amino acids.

The CDR3 region has the DNA TGTGCCTTAACCGGGACAGGGACCTACGAGCAGTACTTC. This encodes CALTGTGTYEQYF. The V and J genes are TRBV30 and TRBJ2-7, with 9 nucleotides matching TRBD1. This CDR3 spans 13 amino acids. Germline values: CDR1 GTSNPN, CDR2 SVGIG (reference sequence). V dropped 7 bases and J dropped 2; count of bases not matched to a gene: 6.

This clone was seen a few times. The J gene is TRBJ2-2, the V gene TRBV2; D is uncertain. CDR1 and CDR2 from the germline V gene are SNHLY and FYNNEI. Deletions cut 7 bases from V and 4 bases from J, with 10 bases between. This CDR3 has 13 residues. The CDR3 reads CASILRPTGELFF. CDR3 DNA: TGTGCCAGCATACTACGTCCCACCGGGGAGCTGTTTTTT.

The V call is TRBV18, the J call TRBJ1-1; tentative D call: TRBD1 (5 bases). The CDR3 is 15 residues long. Trimming took 1 base from V and 1 from J, leaving 10 bases between them. Per germline, CDR1 KGHSH and CDR2 LQKENI. The CDR3 region is CASSPRVRENTEAFF. DNA for the CDR3: TGTGCCAGCTCACCACGGGTCAGGGAGAACACTGAAGCTTTCTTT.

CDR3 residues: CASSTSGGLRTDTQYF. The CDR3 nucleotides are TGTGCCAGCAGCACCTCGGGGGGTCTAAGGACAGATACGCAGTATTTT. The chain employs TRBV7-3 and TRBJ2-3; TRBD2 agrees at 7 bases. The V gene end was trimmed by 5 bases and the J gene end by 3 bases; junction bases not matched to a gene: 11. The CDR3 extends over 16 amino acids. The germline CDR1 and CDR2 sequences are SGHTA and FQGTGA.

The chain carries TRBV6-1 and TRBJ2-7, with 9 positions matching TRBD2. Germline V gene lookup returns CDR1 MNHNS and CDR2 SASEGT. V lost 4 bases and J lost 2; bases outside the gene matches: 6. The CDR3 length is 15 residues. CDR3 region: CASSALAGNPYEQYF. CDR3 bases: TGTGCCAGCAGTGCGCTAGCGGGAAATCCCTACGAGCAGTACTTC.

The genes are TRBV7-3 and TRBJ2-1; 10 nucleotides match TRBD2. With 2 bases clipped from V and 0 bases from J, the junction kept 1 base outside the gene matches. Per the germline V gene, CDR1 is SGHTA and CDR2 is FQGTGA. The CDR3 runs 16 residues. CDR3 in amino acids: CASSLSSGSSYNEQFF. The CDR3 nucleotides read TGTGCCAGCAGCTTATCTAGCGGGAGCTCCTACAATGAGCAGTTCTTC.

The V call is TRBV30, the J call TRBJ2-2; D remains unclear. Trimming pared 2 bases from V and 6 bases from J, leaving 7 bases between. The CDR3 has 12 amino acids. Germline V gene sequence: CDR1 GTSNPN, CDR2 SVGIG (reference sequence). CDR3 amino acids: CAWSPGAGELFF. The CDR3 bases are TGTGCCTGGAGTCCTGGGGCCGGGGAGCTGTTTTTT.

This clone was seen a few times. The rearrangement links TRBV19 to TRBJ1-5; D is unclear. The CDR3 is 13 residues long. Germline CDR1 is LNHDA and CDR2 is SQIVND (reference sequence). V was shortened by 7 bases and J by 5 bases, with 12 bases between the two germline ends. The CDR3 sequence is CASIAGEYQPQHF. CDR3 nucleotide sequence: TGTGCCAGTATCGCAGGTGAATATCAGCCCCAGCATTTT.

V gene TRBV5-1 combines with J gene TRBJ1-4; D unclear. The CDR3 is 13 residues long. V lost 2 bases, J lost 4 bases, and 6 bases lay in between. Germline CDR1 and CDR2: SGHRS and YFSETQ. This chain's CDR3 is CASSFNGNEKLFF. As DNA, the CDR3 is TGCGCCAGCAGCTTTAACGGTAATGAAAAACTGTTTTTT.

The chain uses TRBV28 and TRBJ1-1; 8 positions agree with TRBD1. Germline CDR1 and CDR2: MDHEN and SYDVKM. The CDR3 covers 14 residues. With 3 bases clipped from V and 6 bases from J, the junction kept 6 bases outside the gene matches. The CDR3 region has the DNA TGTGCCAGCAGTTTTTCAGGGGGCAGGGCTGAAGCTTTCTTT. Translating gives CASSFSGGRAEAFF.

V and J are TRBV30 and TRBJ2-1; the match to TRBD2 covers 7 bases. The J segment lost 11 bases and the V segment lost 3 bases, leaving 7 bases of the junction unmatched. This CDR3 region has 12 residues. The germline gives CDR1 GTSNPN, CDR2 SVGIG (reference sequence). The CDR3 here is CAWRRGVGKQFF. The CDR3 DNA is TGTGCCTGGAGACGGGGGGTGGGAAAGCAGTTCTTC.

The chain is built from TRBV4-3 and TRBJ2-5, with 10 bases fitting TRBD1. Per germline, CDR1 LGHNA and CDR2 YSLEER. The CDR3 has 18 amino acids. J lost 5 bases, V lost 4 bases, and 16 bases had no gene match. CDR3 in DNA: TGCGCCAGCAGCCCCACCCCGGGCGGGGACAGGGGACGGGAGACCCAGTACTTC. Residues: CASSPTPGGDRGRETQYF.

This chain joins TRBV7-2 and TRBJ2-3, with a possible D match to TRBD2 (6 bases). CDR3 length: 16 residues. The ends were cut back, 2 bases at V and 0 bases at J, with 12 bases in the middle. CDR1 and CDR2 (germline): SGHTA, FQGNSA. The CDR3 loop reads CASSLRSGQSTDTQYF. The CDR3 DNA is TGTGCCAGCAGCTTACGTAGCGGCCAGAGCACAGATACGCAGTATTTT.

The chain employs TRBV9 and TRBJ2-7; 10 nucleotides agree with TRBD1. This CDR3 is built from 15 residues. V was pared by 4 bases and J by 2 bases, with 6 bases of the junction left unmatched. Per the germline V gene, CDR1 is SGDLS and CDR2 is YYNGEE. This chain's CDR3 is CASSQGTGVPYEQYF. Written as DNA, the CDR3 is TGTGCCAGCAGCCAAGGGACAGGGGTCCCCTACGAGCAGTACTTC.

This clone turned up a few times. J is TRBJ2-4 and V is TRBV7-2; possibly TRBD1 or TRBD2 for D (7 bases each). This CDR3 is 18 amino acids long. Germline CDR1 and CDR2: SGHTA and FQGNSA. Trimming left V 1 base short and J 1 base short, with 17 bases between. Here the CDR3 DNA reads TGTGCCAGCAGCTTAGTGTCAGGGGGGGTCGGGGCCAAAAACATTCAGTACTTC. Protein: CASSLVSGGVGAKNIQYF. Looking up the rest from reference TRBV7-2 and TRBJ2-4 gives the full variable domain: GAGVSQSPSNKVTEKGKDVELRCDPISGHTALYWYRQSLGQGLEFLIYFQGNSAPDKSGLPSDRFSAERTGGSVSTLTIQRTQQEDSAVYLCASSLVSGGVGAKNIQYFGAGTRLSVL.

This chain links TRBV6-5 with TRBJ1-1; 7 bases are shared with TRBD1. Germline-derived CDR1 and CDR2 are MNHEY and SVGAGI. This CDR3 spans 15 amino acids. The V gene end was trimmed by 2 bases and the J gene end by 5 bases; junction bases not matched to a gene: 8. The CDR3 loop reads CASSYGTVGETEAFF. The DNA for the CDR3 is TGTGCCAGCAGTTACGGGACAGTTGGGGAGACTGAAGCTTTCTTT.